Listed here are 26 T cell receptor beta chains from one sample, sequenced in a study of CD4+ T cells in melanoma (dated by TCRdb to 2022 to 2024). Receptors were amplified or captured by the immunoSEQ multiplex PCR assay. TCRdb provides this immuneACCESS table in a form limited to in-frame rearrangements. Some clones are lacking; in checked studies, under half of them reflect an unresolved V gene, and why the rest are absent is not known. This sample holds more than 15,000 clones; less than 85% were observed only once. The top ten constitute less than 15% of the sample. Material for sequencing was cells from a culture (not recorded whether cultured in vitro). The receptors were gathered from a human donor with melanoma.

The rearrangement links TRBV30 to TRBJ1-2; D remains unclear. The CDR3 contains 11 residues. The germline V gene encodes CDR1 GTSNPN and CDR2 SVGIG (reference sequence). The germline V and J ends were trimmed by 8 bases and 9 bases, with 16 bases remaining between them. CDR3: CAGGGGFRYTF. The CDR3 DNA follows: TGTGCCGGAGGCGGCGGATTTCGCTACACCTTC.

The genes are TRBV27 and TRBJ2-1; 13 positions match TRBD2. CDR1 is MNHEY, CDR2 SMNVEV, per germline (reference sequence). The CDR3 contains 17 residues. V shed 5 bases and J 5 bases; nucleotides not matched to a gene: 9. The CDR3 region is CASSLRGTSGVNNEQFF. In DNA form, the CDR3 reads TGTGCCAGCAGTCTTAGGGGGACTAGCGGGGTTAACAATGAGCAGTTCTTC.

This clone has just a few counts. The V gene is TRBV5-8, the J gene TRBJ2-7; perhaps TRBD1 as D (5 bases). Trimming left V 4 bases short and J 6 bases short, with 20 bases between. Germline V gene sequence: CDR1 SGHTS, CDR2 YDEGEE. CDR3 size: 15 residues. The CDR3 DNA reads as TGTGCCAGCAGCCCTCAGGGCCTCACATCTGGCGAGCAGTACTTC. Translated: CASSPQGLTSGEQYF.

V is TRBV6-5 and J is TRBJ2-7, with D perhaps given as TRBD1 or TRBD2 (6 bases each). Germline V gene lookup returns CDR1 MNHEY and CDR2 SVGAGI. V lost 2 bases and J lost 3, with 14 bases in between. CDR3 length equals 15 residues. The CDR3 loop is CASSYGGGGFYEQYF. The CDR3 bases are TGTGCCAGCAGTTACGGCGGAGGGGGATTCTACGAGCAGTACTTC.

The chain has TRBV30 and TRBJ1-5, with a weak D call TRBD1 (6 bases). Trimming took off 2 bases at V and 6 bases at J, with 14 bases between the two ends. This CDR3 has 14 amino acids. Per the germline V gene, CDR1 is GTSNPN and CDR2 is SVGIG (reference sequence). The CDR3 is CAWSTTGWRQPQHF. The DNA for the CDR3 is TGTGCCTGGAGTACCACAGGGTGGCGTCAGCCCCAGCATTTT.

DNA for the CDR3: TGTGCCAGCAGCTGGACAGGGGCCGGCTACACCTTC. This gives the protein CASSWTGAGYTF. The rearrangement uses TRBV5-6 and TRBJ1-2; 9 nucleotides match TRBD1. The germline V gene has CDR1 SGHDT and CDR2 YYEEEE. The V and J ends lost 3 bases and 8 bases, in that order; junction bases with no gene match: 2. The CDR3 contains 12 residues.

The rearrangement joins TRBV6-1 to TRBJ2-7, with 7 bases lining up with TRBD2. V lost 5 bases to trimming and J lost 7 bases; unmatched junction nucleotides: 11. CDR3 length: 14 residues. Germline V CDR1 and CDR2: MNHNS, SASEGT. CDR3 sequence: CASSRRGGEGEQYF. In DNA form, the CDR3 reads TGTGCCAGCAGTAGGCGGGGCGGGGAGGGAGAGCAGTACTTC.

In its sample, this clone was seen a few times. V is TRBV14 and J is TRBJ1-4; D is unclear. The CDR3 contains 13 residues. V was pared by 4 bases and J by 5 bases, with 8 bases between. Germline CDR1 is SGHDN and CDR2 is FVKESK. The CDR3 loop reads CASSRTDNEKLFF. The CDR3 DNA reads as TGTGCCAGCAGCCGGACTGACAATGAAAAACTGTTTTTT.

This clone is deemed medium-sized. Different DNA sequences within this sample yield the same CDR3. The chain employs TRBV5-8 and TRBJ1-2; possible D gene TRBD1, 5 bases. From germline, CDR1 is SGHTS and CDR2 YDEGEE. V dropped 5 bases and J dropped 3 bases, with 14 bases sitting between them. This CDR3 comprises 14 residues. Here the CDR3 reads CASSLTGTDYGYTF. In nucleotides, the CDR3 is TGTGCCAGCAGTTTGACCGGGACGGACTATGGCTACACCTTC. The whole variable domain, remainder taken from reference TRBV5-8 and TRBJ1-2, is EAGVTQSPTHLIKTRGQQATLRCSPISGHTSVYWYQQALGLGLQFLLWYDEGEERNRGNFPPRFSGRQFPNYSSELNVNALELEDSALYLCASSLTGTDYGYTFGSGTRLTVV.

This clone was seen more than once but under ten times. The rearrangement links TRBV6-1 to TRBJ1-2, with no clear D. The CDR3 consists of 11 residues. In germline, CDR1 is MNHNS, CDR2 SASEGT. V gave up 3 bases and J gave up 3 bases, with 2 bases separating them. The CDR3 spells CASSEDYGYTF. CDR3 nucleotides: TGTGCCAGCAGTGAGGACTATGGCTACACCTTC.

This clone occurred a few times. V and J are TRBV6-1 and TRBJ2-7; 7 bases are shared with TRBD2. The CDR3 has 14 residues. CDR1 is MNHNS and CDR2 is SASEGT in the germline V gene. V shed 0 bases, J shed 4 bases, and the junction held 3 bases outside the gene matches. CDR3 DNA: TGTGCCAGCAGTGAAGCCTCGGGGGGTTACGAGCAGTACTTC. Its protein is CASSEASGGYEQYF.

V is TRBV6-5 and J is TRBJ2-5, with a possible D match to TRBD1 (6 bases). Germline-derived CDR1 and CDR2 are MNHEY and SVGAGI. This CDR3 contains 14 residues. With 6 bases removed from V and 4 bases from J, the gap between germline ends came to 15 bases. The CDR3 DNA reads TGTGCCAGCAGCCGTACAGGGTACGGAGAGACCCAGTACTTC. Protein sequence: CASSRTGYGETQYF.

The CDR3 bases are TGTGCCAGCAGCTCCGATTTACAGGGGTCAGGCTACACCTTC. Amino acids: CASSSDLQGSGYTF. The genes are TRBV11-2 and TRBJ1-2, with 7 bases matching TRBD1. The V gene end was trimmed by 4 bases and the J gene end by 8 bases; junction bases not matched to a gene: 10. Germline V gives CDR1 SGHAT, CDR2 FQNNGV. The CDR3 sequence is 14 residues long.

The V call is TRBV5-1, the J call TRBJ2-7; perhaps TRBD1 as D (6 bases). Germline CDR1 and CDR2: SGHRS and YFSETQ. The V and J ends lost 0 bases and 3 bases respectively, with 16 bases between them. There are 16 residues in the CDR3. CDR3 sequence: CASSLDNRVSHYEQYF. CDR3 DNA: TGCGCCAGCAGCTTGGACAACAGGGTAAGCCACTACGAGCAGTACTTC.

V is TRBV7-2 and J is TRBJ2-2, with TRBD1 matching 8 bases. Trimming removed 5 bases from V and 5 bases from J; junction bases left unmatched: 1. The CDR3 has 13 amino acids. CDR1 is SGHTA and CDR2 is FQGNSA in the germline V gene. The CDR3 region has the DNA TGTGCCAGCAGCCGGACAGGGACCGGGGAGCTGTTTTTT. Translated: CASSRTGTGELFF. Full variable domain (outside the CDR3, taken from reference TRBV7-2 and TRBJ2-2): GAGVSQSPSNKVTEKGKDVELRCDPISGHTALYWYRQSLGQGLEFLIYFQGNSAPDKSGLPSDRFSAERTGGSVSTLTIQRTQQEDSAVYLCASSRTGTGELFFGEGSRLTVL.

For the CDR3, the DNA is TGTGCCACCAGCAGAGTAAAAGGTCGCGAGCAGTACTTC. This gives the protein CATSRVKGREQYF. This chain joins TRBV15 and TRBJ2-7; no clear D. V lost 1 base and J 6 bases, leaving 10 bases between the germline ends. Germline V gene data show CDR1 as LNHNV and CDR2 as YYDKDF (reference sequence). This CDR3 is built from 13 residues.

The chain recombines TRBV4-1 with TRBJ2-5; 7 bases map to TRBD2. Germline V gene data show CDR1 as MGHRA and CDR2 as YSYEKL. The CDR3 consists of 16 residues. The V gene end was trimmed by 2 bases and the J gene end by 6 bases; junction bases not matched to a gene: 12. The CDR3 spells CASSQTRQRGIKTQYF. In DNA form, the CDR3 reads TGCGCCAGCAGCCAAACTAGACAGCGGGGAATAAAGACCCAGTACTTC.

A few counts support this clone. This chain links TRBV6-1 with TRBJ1-6; D not resolved. V shed 7 bases and J shed 9 bases, with 13 bases lying between them. Germline assignment: CDR1 MNHNS and CDR2 SASEGT. The CDR3 runs to 13 residues. The CDR3 sequence: CASIAARISPLHF. CDR3 bases: TGTGCCAGCATCGCGGCTAGAATTTCACCCCTCCACTTT.

This chain links TRBV5-5 with TRBJ2-7; 8 bases line up with TRBD1. The ends lost 1 base at V and 2 bases at J; junction bases unmatched: 8. Germline V gene sequence: CDR1 SGHKS, CDR2 YYEKEE (reference sequence). CDR3 length equals 16 residues. CDR3 sequence: CASSLFFWDRTYEQYF. CDR3 coding DNA: TGTGCCAGCAGCTTGTTTTTTTGGGACAGGACCTACGAGCAGTACTTC. Combining the CDR3 with reference TRBV5-5 and TRBJ2-7 gives the whole variable domain DAGVTQSPTHLIKTRGQQVTLRCSPISGHKSVSWYQQVLGQGPQFIFQYYEKEERGRGNFPDRFSARQFPNYSSELNVNALLLGDSALYLCASSLFFWDRTYEQYFGPGTRLTVT.

V usage is TRBV18 and J usage is TRBJ2-5; D is unresolved. Germline-derived CDR1 and CDR2 are KGHSH and LQKENI. The CDR3 runs 15 residues. The V gene lost 2 bases and the J gene lost 4 bases, with 14 bases spanning the gap. In nucleotides, the CDR3 is TGTGCCAGCTCACCAAATGGAGTGACGGGAGAGACCCAGTACTTC. The encoded protein is CASSPNGVTGETQYF.

The chain uses TRBV7-2 and TRBJ2-3; 7 bases agree with TRBD2. The V and J ends lost 2 bases and 1 base, in that order; junction bases with no gene match: 6. CDR1 is SGHTA, CDR2 FQGNSA, per germline. This CDR3 has 16 residues. CDR3 region: CASSLSLAEGTDTQYF. CDR3 sequence (DNA): TGTGCCAGCAGCTTATCGCTAGCGGAAGGCACAGATACGCAGTATTTT.

V is TRBV19 and J is TRBJ2-3; 7 bases are a match to TRBD2. Germline CDR1 LNHDA, CDR2 SQIVND (reference sequence). There are 13 residues in the CDR3. J was trimmed by 6 bases and V by 4 bases; bases with no gene match: 4. The CDR3 region is CASSNWGGDTQYF. The CDR3 DNA reads TGTGCCAGTAGTAATTGGGGGGGGGATACGCAGTATTTT.

The CDR3: CASSLAQGYYEQYF. The CDR3 nucleotides are TGTGCCAGCAGCTTGGCCCAGGGATACTACGAGCAGTACTTC. The chain carries TRBV5-6 and TRBJ2-7, with D perhaps TRBD1 (5 bases). The V gene lost 0 bases and the J gene lost 3 bases, with 10 bases spanning the gap. The CDR3 is 14 amino acids. Germline V gene data show CDR1 as SGHDT and CDR2 as YYEEEE.

The V and J genes are TRBV19 and TRBJ2-1; D could derive from TRBD1 or TRBD2 (5 bases each). Germline V gene data show CDR1 as LNHDA and CDR2 as SQIVND (reference sequence). Trimming pared 3 bases from V and 7 bases from J, leaving 19 bases between. CDR3 size: 16 residues. The DNA of the CDR3 is TGTGCCAGTAGTATTGTTGGGAACTCTTGGGGGAATGAGCAGTTCTTC. Amino acid sequence: CASSIVGNSWGNEQFF.

CDR3 residues: CASSVRRTGAYGYTF. CDR3 DNA sequence: TGTGCCAGCAGCGTACGGAGGACGGGGGCCTATGGCTACACCTTC. The rearrangement links TRBV9 to TRBJ1-2, with D maybe TRBD1 (6 bases). Germline V lookup: CDR1 SGDLS, CDR2 YYNGEE. The CDR3 is made up of 15 amino acids. Trimming stripped 1 base from V and 4 bases from J, with 14 bases between.

J is TRBJ1-2 and V is TRBV4-1, with 9 bases fitting TRBD1. This CDR3 is 19 amino acids long. After removal of 0 bases from V and 0 bases from J, the junction contained 11 bases not matched to a gene. CDR1 is MGHRA, CDR2 YSYEKL, per germline. Here the CDR3 reads CASSQEITGGDGANYGYTF. The CDR3 nucleotides read TGCGCCAGCAGCCAAGAAATCACAGGGGGCGATGGGGCTAACTATGGCTACACCTTC.